A selection of T cell receptor beta chains follows, all from one sample in a study of shared clonotypes between healthy human individuals. Sequencing was performed with immunoSEQ multiplex PCR; in TCRdb, only in-frame clones are kept and a portion is missing. The repertoire consists of about 520,000 clones, with around 73% occurring once and the leading ten covering 12%. Sequencing was done on a sample of PBMCs. These receptors originate from a woman between 40 and 50 years old in good health. Some clones in this sample may be carry-over from other donors' samples. Each CDR3 is given with its conserved first and last residue. The D gene is left open where the match is weak.

cdr3_aa: CASSSLNGEQFF; v_call: TRBV7-8; d_call: .; j_call: TRBJ2-1
cdr3_aa: CSVEKEGLRGEQYF; v_call: TRBV29-1; d_call: TRBD2; j_call: TRBJ2-5
cdr3_aa: CASREAGGPNIQYF; v_call: TRBV5-1; d_call: TRBD2; j_call: TRBJ2-4
cdr3_aa: CASSGSKETQYF; v_call: TRBV10-1; d_call: .; j_call: TRBJ2-5
cdr3_aa: CASNLGLAGGTGELFF; v_call: TRBV6-6; d_call: TRBD2; j_call: TRBJ2-2
cdr3_aa: CASSQDAGYDEKLFF; v_call: TRBV4-3; d_call: .; j_call: TRBJ1-4
cdr3_aa: CASSLEQGIEKLFF; v_call: TRBV5-5; d_call: .; j_call: TRBJ1-4
cdr3_aa: CASRSGTGVLANYGYTF; v_call: TRBV11-2; d_call: TRBD1; j_call: TRBJ1-2
cdr3_aa: CASSGGVAGLGSYNEQFF; v_call: TRBV2; d_call: TRBD2; j_call: TRBJ2-1
cdr3_aa: CASFGDTGELFF; v_call: TRBV5-1; d_call: .; j_call: TRBJ2-2
cdr3_aa: CASSIVDSNQPQHF; v_call: TRBV19; d_call: .; j_call: TRBJ1-5
cdr3_aa: CASSEAAGVKNEQFF; v_call: TRBV2; d_call: TRBD2; j_call: TRBJ2-1
cdr3_aa: CASSSSSGRYNEQFF; v_call: TRBV5-1; d_call: TRBD2; j_call: TRBJ2-1
cdr3_aa: CASSLAHGDIQYF; v_call: TRBV5-1; d_call: .; j_call: TRBJ2-4
cdr3_aa: CASSLWDLGKNIQYF; v_call: TRBV28; d_call: .; j_call: TRBJ2-4
cdr3_aa: CASREGAYEQYF; v_call: TRBV28; d_call: .; j_call: TRBJ2-7
cdr3_aa: CASSKGDTYGYTF; v_call: TRBV21-1; d_call: .; j_call: TRBJ1-2
cdr3_aa: CASSYAGTPWEYF; v_call: TRBV6-5; d_call: .; j_call: TRBJ2-5
cdr3_aa: CATAGQGHNEQFF; v_call: TRBV10-3; d_call: TRBD1; j_call: TRBJ2-1
cdr3_aa: CASSLTGTLQFF; v_call: TRBV11-2; d_call: .; j_call: TRBJ2-1
cdr3_aa: CASSPRFGGYGYTF; v_call: TRBV27; d_call: .; j_call: TRBJ1-2
cdr3_aa: CASSSGSTNEKLFF; v_call: TRBV27; d_call: .; j_call: TRBJ1-4
cdr3_aa: CASSSADGPYTDTQYF; v_call: TRBV11-3; d_call: .; j_call: TRBJ2-3
cdr3_aa: CASSQNPPGTSGSDEQFF; v_call: TRBV4-1; d_call: TRBD2; j_call: TRBJ2-1
cdr3_aa: CASSLFGGGEKLFF; v_call: TRBV27; d_call: .; j_call: TRBJ1-4
cdr3_aa: CASSLTLDTEAFF; v_call: TRBV28; d_call: .; j_call: TRBJ1-1
cdr3_aa: CAWRVPDGQETQYF; v_call: TRBV30; d_call: .; j_call: TRBJ2-5
cdr3_aa: CASSLGTGGYDTQYF; v_call: TRBV5-6; d_call: TRBD1; j_call: TRBJ2-3
cdr3_aa: CASSRLDRDSSEQYF; v_call: TRBV28; d_call: TRBD1; j_call: TRBJ2-7
cdr3_aa: CASSIYAGPAQPQHF; v_call: TRBV19; d_call: .; j_call: TRBJ1-5